The 7 T cell receptor beta chains presented below share a single source sample, sequenced in a study of identical twins. TCRdb independently ran MiXCR on the 5' RACE reads; one entry per CDR3 protein. The sample records about 240,000 distinct CDR3 sequences, roughly a tenth being singletons. The source material was memory T cells sorted from blood. These receptors all stem from a man over 45 in good health.

By share, this clonotype ranks as medium-sized. V and J are TRBV29-1 and TRBJ2-5; D may be TRBD1 or TRBD2 (6 bases each). The CDR3 spans 13 residues. CDR1 and CDR2 (germline): SQVTM, ANQGSEA. Trimming shortened V by 2 bases and J by 4 bases, and 11 bases separated the two germline ends. In nucleotides, the CDR3 is TGCAGCGTTGAACCCTGGGGGGCAGAGACCCAGTACTTC. Residues: CSVEPWGAETQYF.

The gene calls are TRBV20-1 and TRBJ2-7; D could derive from TRBD1 or TRBD2 (5 bases each). Per germline, CDR1 DFQATT and CDR2 SNEGSKA (reference sequence). V lost 6 bases and J 3 bases, leaving 9 bases between the germline ends. CDR3 length: 11 amino acids. This CDR3 reads CSARDGYEQYF. As DNA, the CDR3 is TGCAGTGCCAGGGACGGCTACGAGCAGTACTTC.

This clonotype was counted at least ten times. The V call is TRBV24-1, the J call TRBJ1-2, with 7 positions matching TRBD1. This CDR3 is built from 12 residues. Unmatched junction bases numbered 8, after V lost 9 bases and J lost 8 bases. The V gene's germline CDR1 is KGHDR and CDR2 SFDVKD. CDR3 DNA: TGTGCCACCTCTCAGGGGGTCCAGGGCTACACCTTC. Amino acid sequence: CATSQGVQGYTF.

V and J are TRBV29-1 and TRBJ1-2, with TRBD1 matching over 7 bases. Germline trimming cut 4 bases from V and 2 bases from J; bases unmatched to any gene: 4. This CDR3 is built from 13 residues. Germline-derived CDR1 and CDR2 are SQVTM and ANQGSEA. The CDR3 DNA reads TGCAGCGTTGCAGGGGGAGGGAACTATGGCTACACCTTC. It translates to CSVAGGGNYGYTF. Filled out from reference TRBV29-1 and TRBJ1-2, the complete variable domain reads SAVISQKPSRDICQRGTSLTIQCQVDSQVTMMFWYRQQPGQSLTLIATANQGSEATYESGFVIDKFPISRPNLTFSTLTVSNMSPEDSSIYLCSVAGGGNYGYTFGSGTRLTVV.

This clonotype was picked up many times. The V and J genes are TRBV6-2 or TRBV6-3 and TRBJ2-7; TRBD1 matches 9 bases. Per germline, CDR1 MNHEY and CDR2 SVGEGT. This CDR3 has 14 amino acids. Trimming took 5 bases from V and 3 from J; bases not matched to a gene: 5. The CDR3 coding sequence is TGTGCCAGCAGTAGCGGGACAGGGTTCTACGAGCAGTACTTC. Protein: CASSSGTGFYEQYF.

This clonotype was seen many times. The chain has TRBV11-2 and TRBJ2-5, with 7 nucleotides matching TRBD1. V was clipped by 6 bases and J by 0 bases; unmatched bases: 10. This CDR3 spans 16 amino acids. The germline V gene encodes CDR1 SGHAT and CDR2 FQNNGV. CDR3: CASRITGVTDQETQYF. The CDR3 DNA reads TGTGCCAGCAGGATTACAGGGGTCACGGACCAAGAGACCCAGTACTTC.

This clonotype was recorded many times. The V and J genes are TRBV11-2 and TRBJ2-3; D gene unclear. The CDR3 loop spans 15 amino acids. Germline V gene data show CDR1 as SGHAT and CDR2 as FQNNGV. V lost 4 bases to trimming and J lost 1 base, with 12 bases between them. The CDR3 sequence is CASSSSTIGTDTQYF. The CDR3, as DNA: TGTGCCAGCAGCTCATCCACGATAGGCACAGATACGCAGTATTTT. The full variable domain, its missing parts supplied by reference TRBV11-2 and TRBJ2-3, is EAGVAQSPRYKIIEKRQSVAFWCNPISGHATLYWYQQILGQGPKLLIQFQNNGVVDDSQLPKDRFSAERLKGVDSTLKIQPAKLEDSAVYLCASSSSTIGTDTQYFGPGTRLTVL.